The rows below give T cell receptor beta chains drawn from one sample of a study of memory CD4+ T cells and cytomegalovirus serostatus. Assay used: immunoSEQ multiplex PCR; TCRdb lists only in-frame clones, some missing. The repertoire includes about 82,000 clones, around 80% of them detected once, and nearly 0.8% sits in the top ten. The sample taken for sequencing was memory CD4+ T cells from blood. These receptors were collected from an adult in good health and CMV-seronegative. The CDR3 runs from the conserved cysteine through the conserved F or W. The order of the fields is V gene, J gene, clone size, D gene, CDR3 DNA, CDR3 protein. A D gene is named only where the DNA matches it firmly. Some rows mark clone size as missing; the rest say once, few, many or name a class of expanded clone.

v_gene: TRBV6-5; j_gene: TRBJ2-7; abundance: NA; d_gene: NA; CDR3nt: TGTGCCAGCAGGAGGGACCTAAGTCGGCAGTACTTC; CDR3aa: CASRRDLSRQYF
v_gene: TRBV15; j_gene: TRBJ2-2; abundance: NA; d_gene: NA; CDR3nt: TGTGCCACCAGCAGAGAGGCGGGATCGAACACCGGGGAGCTGTTTTTT; CDR3aa: CATSREAGSNTGELFF
v_gene: TRBV18; j_gene: TRBJ2-1; abundance: NA; d_gene: NA; CDR3nt: TGTGCCAGCTCACCACAGACAGAGACTGAGCAGTTCTTC; CDR3aa: CASSPQTETEQFF
v_gene: TRBV9; j_gene: TRBJ2-1; abundance: NA; d_gene: TRBD1; CDR3nt: TGTGCCAGCAGCCCGGGGGGACAGGGGTGGGATGAGCAGTTCTTC; CDR3aa: CASSPGGQGWDEQFF
v_gene: TRBV18; j_gene: TRBJ1-6; abundance: NA; d_gene: TRBD1; CDR3nt: TGTGCCAGCTCACAAAGGACAGGGAGCTTCCATAATTCACCCCTCCACTTT; CDR3aa: CASSQRTGSFHNSPLHF
v_gene: TRBV5-1; j_gene: TRBJ2-1; abundance: NA; d_gene: TRBD2; CDR3nt: TGCGCCAGCAGCTTCCTGACTAGCGGGGGAAATGAGCAGTTCTTC; CDR3aa: CASSFLTSGGNEQFF
v_gene: TRBV7-2; j_gene: TRBJ2-7; abundance: NA; d_gene: NA; CDR3nt: TGTGCCAGCAGCTTAGATTCGGGACAAGGACCTTACGAGCAGTACTTC; CDR3aa: CASSLDSGQGPYEQYF
v_gene: TRBV19; j_gene: TRBJ2-3; abundance: NA; d_gene: NA; CDR3nt: TGTGCCAGTAGTATAGCCGCAGGGGGGCCGACAGATACGCAGTATTTT; CDR3aa: CASSIAAGGPTDTQYF
v_gene: TRBV6-5; j_gene: TRBJ1-6; abundance: NA; d_gene: NA; CDR3nt: TGTGCCAGCAGTTACTCGATCTCTGGTCAATCACCCCTCCACTTT; CDR3aa: CASSYSISGQSPLHF
v_gene: TRBV14; j_gene: TRBJ2-5; abundance: once; d_gene: NA; CDR3nt: TGTGCCAGCAGCCAAGAGTCATGGTCAGAGACCCAGTACTTC; CDR3aa: CASSQESWSETQYF
v_gene: TRBV6-5; j_gene: TRBJ1-2; abundance: NA; d_gene: NA; CDR3nt: TGTGCCAGCAGCCCGTATGATTGGGCCGGGGGCTACACCTTC; CDR3aa: CASSPYDWAGGYTF
v_gene: TRBV7-2; j_gene: TRBJ1-2; abundance: NA; d_gene: TRBD1; CDR3nt: TGTGCCAGCAGCTACCAAGGGGACAGCTATGGCTACACCTTC; CDR3aa: CASSYQGDSYGYTF
v_gene: TRBV6-5; j_gene: TRBJ1-2; abundance: NA; d_gene: TRBD1; CDR3nt: TGTGCCAGCAGTTACCGAACAGGGGGCTATGGCTACACCTTC; CDR3aa: CASSYRTGGYGYTF
v_gene: TRBV5-4; j_gene: TRBJ2-4; abundance: few; d_gene: TRBD1; CDR3nt: TGTGCCAGCAGTATACAGGGGGCAGAAAACATTCAGTACTTC; CDR3aa: CASSIQGAENIQYF
v_gene: TRBV18; j_gene: TRBJ1-2; abundance: NA; d_gene: TRBD1; CDR3nt: TGTGCCAGCTCACACACGATTGGTGACAGGGGGCAAAGGAGTAACTATGGCTACACCTTC; CDR3aa: CASSHTIGDRGQRSNYGYTF
v_gene: TRBV6-5; j_gene: TRBJ2-7; abundance: few; d_gene: NA; CDR3nt: TGTGCCAGCACAATGGAGGGACCCCCCTACGAGCAGTACTTC; CDR3aa: CASTMEGPPYEQYF
v_gene: TRBV5-6; j_gene: TRBJ1-5; abundance: NA; d_gene: NA; CDR3nt: TGTGCCAGCAGCTCCGGACCCGGGCCCAATCAGCCCCAGCATTTT; CDR3aa: CASSSGPGPNQPQHF
v_gene: TRBV7-9; j_gene: TRBJ2-6; abundance: NA; d_gene: NA; CDR3nt: TGTGCCAGCAGCTTGGGTGGCTCTGGGGCCAACGTCCTGACTTTC; CDR3aa: CASSLGGSGANVLTF
v_gene: TRBV6-1; j_gene: TRBJ1-2; abundance: few; d_gene: NA; CDR3nt: TGTGCCAGCAGTTTGGGAGGGGCGAACGGCTACACCTTC; CDR3aa: CASSLGGANGYTF
v_gene: TRBV5-1; j_gene: TRBJ2-7; abundance: NA; d_gene: TRBD1; CDR3nt: TGCGCCAGCAGCACCGGACAGGGAGGCGAGCAGTACTTC; CDR3aa: CASSTGQGGEQYF
v_gene: TRBV6-6; j_gene: TRBJ2-7; abundance: few; d_gene: NA; CDR3nt: TGTGCCAGCAGTTACGAGGGCGAAAGCTCCTACGAGCAGTACTTC; CDR3aa: CASSYEGESSYEQYF
v_gene: TRBV18; j_gene: TRBJ1-1; abundance: NA; d_gene: NA; CDR3nt: TGTGCCAGCTCACTACAGGTGAAGAGGGGGACTGAAGCTTTCTTT; CDR3aa: CASSLQVKRGTEAFF
v_gene: TRBV6-5; j_gene: TRBJ2-5; abundance: NA; d_gene: TRBD2; CDR3nt: TGTGCCAGCAGTTACTCTCTAGCGGGGGGACAAGAGACCCAGTACTTC; CDR3aa: CASSYSLAGGQETQYF
v_gene: TRBV5-6; j_gene: TRBJ2-7; abundance: NA; d_gene: NA; CDR3nt: TGTGCCAGCAGCCAGGGACTGCTTTCCTACGAGCAGTACTTC; CDR3aa: CASSQGLLSYEQYF